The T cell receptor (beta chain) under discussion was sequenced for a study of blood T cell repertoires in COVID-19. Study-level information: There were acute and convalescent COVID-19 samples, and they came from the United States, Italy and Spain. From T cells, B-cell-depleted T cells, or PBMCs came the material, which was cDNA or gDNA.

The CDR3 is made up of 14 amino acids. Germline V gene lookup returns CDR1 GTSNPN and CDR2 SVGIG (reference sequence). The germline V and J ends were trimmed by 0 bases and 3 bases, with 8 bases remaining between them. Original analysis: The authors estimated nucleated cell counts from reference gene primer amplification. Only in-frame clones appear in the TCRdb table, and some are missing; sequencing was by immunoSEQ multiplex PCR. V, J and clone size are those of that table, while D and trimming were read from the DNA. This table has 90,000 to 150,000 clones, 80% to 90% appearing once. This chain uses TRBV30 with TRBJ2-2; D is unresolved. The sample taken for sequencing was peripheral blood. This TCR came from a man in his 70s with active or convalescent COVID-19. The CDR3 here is CAWSVNLYTGELFF. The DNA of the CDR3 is TGTGCCTGGAGTGTAAACCTATACACCGGGGAGCTGTTTTTT.